This T cell receptor beta chain was found in a study of response to subunit inactivated influenza vaccine. Whole-study findings and limits: Seasonal influenza vaccination, on each occasion, was suggested by the authors to recruit few new T cells.

There are a few counts of this clonotype. Its antigen is as yet unknown. V lost 7 bases, J lost 2 bases, and 17 bases lay in between. The germline gives CDR1 MNHNS, CDR2 SASEGT. The length of the CDR3 is 16 residues. MiXCR was run by TCRdb on the RT-PCR reads, yielding one entry per CDR3 protein. The sample gives a few hundred thousand distinct CDR3 sequences, roughly 15% of which show up once; 11% is in the top ten. The source material was PBMCs from blood, sampled approximately 12 days after vaccination. The clonotype originates from a man aged 50-59 years who received an inactivated influenza vaccine. The chain carries TRBV6-1 and TRBJ2-2; a possible D gene is TRBD1 (6 bases). The CDR3 is CASTSFEGVNTGELFF. CDR3 in DNA: TGTGCCAGCACCTCCTTTGAGGGGGTAAACACCGGGGAGCTGTTTTTT.